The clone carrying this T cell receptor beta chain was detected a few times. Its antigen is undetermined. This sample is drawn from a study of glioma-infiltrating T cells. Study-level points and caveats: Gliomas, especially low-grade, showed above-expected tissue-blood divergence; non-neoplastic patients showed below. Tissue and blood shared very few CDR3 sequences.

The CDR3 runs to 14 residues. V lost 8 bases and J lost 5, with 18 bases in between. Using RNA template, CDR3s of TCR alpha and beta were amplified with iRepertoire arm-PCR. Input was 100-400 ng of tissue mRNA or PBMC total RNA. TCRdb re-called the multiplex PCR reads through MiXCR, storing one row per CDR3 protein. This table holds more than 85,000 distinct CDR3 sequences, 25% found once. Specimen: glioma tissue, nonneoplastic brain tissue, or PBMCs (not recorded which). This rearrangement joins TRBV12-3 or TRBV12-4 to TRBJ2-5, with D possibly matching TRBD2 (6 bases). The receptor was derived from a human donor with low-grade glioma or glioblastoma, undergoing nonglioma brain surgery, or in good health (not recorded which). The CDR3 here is CASGPGLSLETQYF. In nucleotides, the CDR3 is TGTGCCAGCGGCCCGGGACTGAGTTTGGAGACCCAGTACTTC.